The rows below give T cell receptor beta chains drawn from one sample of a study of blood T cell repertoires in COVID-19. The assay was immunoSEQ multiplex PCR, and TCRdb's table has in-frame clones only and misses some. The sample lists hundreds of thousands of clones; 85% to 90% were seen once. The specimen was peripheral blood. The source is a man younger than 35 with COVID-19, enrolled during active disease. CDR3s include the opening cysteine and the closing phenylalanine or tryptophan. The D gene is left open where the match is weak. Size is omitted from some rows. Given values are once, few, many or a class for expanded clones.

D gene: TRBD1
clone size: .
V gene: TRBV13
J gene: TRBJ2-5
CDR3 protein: CASGRAGQGRETQYF
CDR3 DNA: TGTGCCAGCGGTCGGGCGGGACAGGGGAGGGAGACCCAGTACTTC

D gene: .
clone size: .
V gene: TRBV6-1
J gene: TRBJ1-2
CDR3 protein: CASSELQRGGYTF
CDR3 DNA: TGTGCCAGCAGTGAACTACAACGGGGTGGCTACACCTTC

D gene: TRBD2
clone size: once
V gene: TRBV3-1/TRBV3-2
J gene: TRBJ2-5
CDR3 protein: CASSLTSGRAQETQYF
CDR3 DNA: TGTGCCAGCAGTCTTACTAGCGGGAGGGCCCAAGAGACCCAGTACTTC

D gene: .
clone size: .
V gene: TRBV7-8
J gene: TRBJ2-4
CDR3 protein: CASAGPPKNIQYF
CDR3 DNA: TGTGCCTCGGCGGGGCCCCCCAAAAACATTCAGTACTTC

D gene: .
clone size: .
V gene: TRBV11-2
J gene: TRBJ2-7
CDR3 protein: CASSAQTGVYEQYF
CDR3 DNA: TGTGCCAGCAGCGCCCAAACAGGCGTTTACGAGCAGTACTTC

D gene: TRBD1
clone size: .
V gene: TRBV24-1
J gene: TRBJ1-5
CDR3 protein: CATSSTGGKPFDQPQHF
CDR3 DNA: TGTGCCACCAGTTCTACAGGGGGAAAGCCGTTTGATCAGCCCCAGCATTTT

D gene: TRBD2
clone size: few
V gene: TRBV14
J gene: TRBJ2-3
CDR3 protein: CASRGLAGSDTQYF
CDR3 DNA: TGTGCCAGCAGAGGACTAGCGGGGTCAGATACGCAGTATTTT

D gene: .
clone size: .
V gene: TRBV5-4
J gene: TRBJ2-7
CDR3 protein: CASSDLTGAGYEQYF
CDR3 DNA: TGTGCCAGCAGCGACCTCACTGGGGCAGGGTACGAGCAGTACTTC

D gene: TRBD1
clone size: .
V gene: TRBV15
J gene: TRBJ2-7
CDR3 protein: CATSRDRAVVEQYF
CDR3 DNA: TGTGCCACCAGCAGGGACAGGGCGGTCGTCGAGCAGTACTTC

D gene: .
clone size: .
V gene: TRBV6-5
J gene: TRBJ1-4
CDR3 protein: CASTALGTYREKLFF
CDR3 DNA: TGTGCCAGCACCGCCCTTGGGACATACCGGGAAAAACTGTTTTTT

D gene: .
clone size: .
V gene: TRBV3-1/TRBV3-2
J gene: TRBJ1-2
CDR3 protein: CASSQDGAFYGYTF
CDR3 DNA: TGTGCCAGCAGCCAAGATGGGGCCTTCTATGGCTACACCTTC

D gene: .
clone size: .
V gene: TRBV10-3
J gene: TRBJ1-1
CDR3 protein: CAISESTVGKAEAFF
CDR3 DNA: TGTGCCATCAGTGAGTCGACAGTGGGGAAGGCTGAAGCTTTCTTT

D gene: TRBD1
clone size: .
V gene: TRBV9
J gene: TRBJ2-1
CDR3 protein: CASSVGTGGYNEQFF
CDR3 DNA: TGTGCCAGCAGCGTAGGAACAGGGGGTTACAATGAGCAGTTCTTC

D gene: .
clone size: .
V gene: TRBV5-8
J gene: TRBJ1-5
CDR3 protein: CASSLKQGNQPQHF
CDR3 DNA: TGTGCCAGCAGCTTGAAGCAGGGCAATCAGCCCCAGCATTTT

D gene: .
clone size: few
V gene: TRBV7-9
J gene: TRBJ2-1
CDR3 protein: CASSLEGGEQFF
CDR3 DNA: TGTGCCAGCAGCTTAGAGGGCGGGGAGCAGTTCTTC

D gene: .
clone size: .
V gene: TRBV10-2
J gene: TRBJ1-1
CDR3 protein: CASSVDSVNTEAFF
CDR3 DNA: TGCGCCAGCAGTGTGGACAGTGTGAACACTGAAGCTTTCTTT

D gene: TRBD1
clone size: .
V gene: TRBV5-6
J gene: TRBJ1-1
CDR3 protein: CASSLGQGFMNTEAFF
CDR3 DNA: TGTGCCAGCAGCTTGGGACAGGGCTTCATGAACACTGAAGCTTTCTTT

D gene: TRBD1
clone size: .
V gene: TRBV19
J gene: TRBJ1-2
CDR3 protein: CASSRQGSYGYTF
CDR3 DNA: TGTGCCAGTAGCCGACAGGGATCCTATGGCTACACCTTC

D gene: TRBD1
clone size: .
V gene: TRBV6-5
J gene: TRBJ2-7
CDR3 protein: CASSRMGQAGYEQYF
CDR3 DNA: TGTGCCAGCAGTCGAATGGGACAGGCAGGCTACGAGCAGTACTTC

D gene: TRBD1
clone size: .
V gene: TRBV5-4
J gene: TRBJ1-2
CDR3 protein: CASRYGQGEGYTF
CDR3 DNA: TGTGCCAGCAGATACGGACAGGGGGAGGGCTACACCTTC

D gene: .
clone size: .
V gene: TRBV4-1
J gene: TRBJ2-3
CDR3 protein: CASSQGTIPNTDTQYF
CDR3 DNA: TGCGCCAGCAGCCAAGGAACTATCCCCAACACAGATACGCAGTATTTT

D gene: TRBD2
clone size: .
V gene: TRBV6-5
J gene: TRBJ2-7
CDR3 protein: CASTLYASGSYEQYF
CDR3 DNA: TGTGCCAGCACCCTGTACGCTAGCGGCTCCTACGAGCAGTACTTC

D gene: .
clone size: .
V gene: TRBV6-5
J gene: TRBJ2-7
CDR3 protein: CASSYGRTYEQYF
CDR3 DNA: TGTGCCAGCAGTTACGGCCGGACTTACGAGCAGTACTTC

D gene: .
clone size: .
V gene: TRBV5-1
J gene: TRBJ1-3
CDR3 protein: CASSLAEGRHTIYF
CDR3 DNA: TGCGCCAGCAGCTTGGCGGAAGGGAGACACACCATATATTTT

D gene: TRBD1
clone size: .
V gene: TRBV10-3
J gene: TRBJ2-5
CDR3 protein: CAISETLGGRETQYF
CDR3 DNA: TGTGCCATCAGTGAAACCTTAGGGGGCCGGGAGACCCAGTACTTC

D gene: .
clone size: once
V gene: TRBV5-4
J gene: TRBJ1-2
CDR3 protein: CASSGSGLDGYTF
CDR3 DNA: TGTGCCAGCAGCGGATCAGGGTTGGATGGCTACACCTTC

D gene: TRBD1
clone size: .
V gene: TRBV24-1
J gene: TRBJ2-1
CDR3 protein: CATSGTGTGGYNEQFF
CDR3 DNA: TGTGCCACCAGTGGCACCGGGACAGGGGGGTACAATGAGCAGTTCTTC

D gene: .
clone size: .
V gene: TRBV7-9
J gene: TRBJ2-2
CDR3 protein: CASSLLLYAANRGTGELFF
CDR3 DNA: TGTGCCAGCAGCTTACTCCTGTACGCGGCTAATCGGGGCACCGGGGAGCTGTTTTTT

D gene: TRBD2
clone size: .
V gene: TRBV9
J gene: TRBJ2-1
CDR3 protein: CASSVGGSGIFSSYNEQFF
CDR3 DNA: TGTGCCAGCAGCGTAGGTGGTAGCGGGATATTCAGCTCCTACAATGAGCAGTTCTTC

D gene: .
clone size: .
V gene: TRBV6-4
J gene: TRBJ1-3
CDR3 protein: CASSPRGGAGNTIYF
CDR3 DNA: TGTGCCAGCAGTCCACGAGGAGGGGCGGGAAACACCATATATTTT

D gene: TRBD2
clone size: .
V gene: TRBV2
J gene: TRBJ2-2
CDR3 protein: CATRLAVNTGELFF
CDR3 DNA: TGTGCCACAAGACTAGCGGTGAACACCGGGGAGCTGTTTTTT

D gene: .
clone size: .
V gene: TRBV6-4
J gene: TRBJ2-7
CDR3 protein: CASRRSAYEQYF
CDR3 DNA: TGTGCCAGCAGGAGGAGTGCTTACGAGCAGTACTTC

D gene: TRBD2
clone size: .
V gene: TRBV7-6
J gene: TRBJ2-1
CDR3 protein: CASSPHPGLASDEQFF
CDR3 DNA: TGTGCCAGCAGCCCTCATCCGGGACTAGCGTCAGATGAGCAGTTCTTC

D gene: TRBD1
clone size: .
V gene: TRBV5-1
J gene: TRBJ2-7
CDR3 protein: CASMLGDSIGYEQYF
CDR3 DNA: TGCGCCAGCATGCTTGGGGACAGTATAGGCTACGAGCAGTACTTC

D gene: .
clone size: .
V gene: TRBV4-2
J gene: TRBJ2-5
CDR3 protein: CASSLQETQYF
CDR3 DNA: TGTGCCAGCAGCTTACAGGAGACCCAGTACTTC

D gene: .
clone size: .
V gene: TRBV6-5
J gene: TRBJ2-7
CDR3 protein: CASSYSGRSSYEQYF
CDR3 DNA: TGTGCCAGCAGTTACTCGGGCCGAAGCTCCTACGAGCAGTACTTC

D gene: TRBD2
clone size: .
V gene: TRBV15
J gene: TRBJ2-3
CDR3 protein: CATSRDTGGGDTQYF
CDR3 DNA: TGTGCCACCAGCAGAGATACGGGAGGTGGAGATACGCAGTATTTT

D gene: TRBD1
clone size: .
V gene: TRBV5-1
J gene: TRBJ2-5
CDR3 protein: CASSPAGDREETQYF
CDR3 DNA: TGCGCCAGCAGCCCCGCGGGGGACAGGGAAGAGACCCAGTACTTC

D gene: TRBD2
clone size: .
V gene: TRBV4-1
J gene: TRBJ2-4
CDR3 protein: CASSQGLAGGQSKNIQYF
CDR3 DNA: TGCGCCAGCAGCCAAGGACTAGCGGGGGGGCAATCAAAAAACATTCAGTACTTC

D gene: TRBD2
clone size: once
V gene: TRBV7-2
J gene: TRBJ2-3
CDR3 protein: CASSLLPSGAGTDTQYF
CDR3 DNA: TGTGCCAGCAGCTTACTCCCTAGCGGGGCCGGCACAGATACGCAGTATTTT

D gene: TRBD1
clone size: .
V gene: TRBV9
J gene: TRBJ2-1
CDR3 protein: CASSVRQGAGEQFF
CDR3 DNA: TGTGCCAGCAGCGTACGGCAGGGGGCAGGTGAGCAGTTCTTC